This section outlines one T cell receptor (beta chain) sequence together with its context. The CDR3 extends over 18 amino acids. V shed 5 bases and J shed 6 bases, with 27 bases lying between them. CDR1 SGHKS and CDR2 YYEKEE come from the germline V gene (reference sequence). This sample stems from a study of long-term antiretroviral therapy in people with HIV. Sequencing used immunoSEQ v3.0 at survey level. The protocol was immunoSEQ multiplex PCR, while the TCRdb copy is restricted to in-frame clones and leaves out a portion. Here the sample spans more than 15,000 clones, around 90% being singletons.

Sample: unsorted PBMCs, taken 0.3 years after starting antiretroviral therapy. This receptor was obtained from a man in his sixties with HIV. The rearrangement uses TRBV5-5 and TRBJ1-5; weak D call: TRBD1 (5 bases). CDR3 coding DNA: TGTGCCAGCAGTTACGTCTCAGACAGCCCGACATGGGGTCAGCCCCAGCATTTT. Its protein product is CASSYVSDSPTWGQPQHF.